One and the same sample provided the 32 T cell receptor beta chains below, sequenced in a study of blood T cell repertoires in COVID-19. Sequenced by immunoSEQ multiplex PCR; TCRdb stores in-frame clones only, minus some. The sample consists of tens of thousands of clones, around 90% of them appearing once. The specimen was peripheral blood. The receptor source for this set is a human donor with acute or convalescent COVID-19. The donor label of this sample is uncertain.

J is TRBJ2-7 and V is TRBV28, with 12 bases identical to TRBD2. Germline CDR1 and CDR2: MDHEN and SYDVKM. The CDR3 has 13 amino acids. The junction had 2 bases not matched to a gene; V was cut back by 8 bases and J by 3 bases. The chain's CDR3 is CASRTSGIYEQYF. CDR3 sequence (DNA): TGTGCCAGCCGGACTAGCGGGATCTACGAGCAGTACTTC.

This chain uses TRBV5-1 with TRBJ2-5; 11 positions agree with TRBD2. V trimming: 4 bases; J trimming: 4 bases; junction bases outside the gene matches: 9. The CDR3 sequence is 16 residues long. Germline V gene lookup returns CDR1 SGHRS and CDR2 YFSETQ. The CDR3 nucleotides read TGCGCCAGCAGCCCGGACCATAGCGGGAGGGGAGAGACCCAGTACTTC. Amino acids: CASSPDHSGRGETQYF.

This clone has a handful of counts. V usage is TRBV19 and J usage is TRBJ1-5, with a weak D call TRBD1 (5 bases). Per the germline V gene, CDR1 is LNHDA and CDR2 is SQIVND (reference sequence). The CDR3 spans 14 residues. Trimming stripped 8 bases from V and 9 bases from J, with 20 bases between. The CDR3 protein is CASVPSTGLGPQHF. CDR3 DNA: TGTGCCAGTGTTCCTTCCACAGGCCTTGGGCCCCAGCATTTT.

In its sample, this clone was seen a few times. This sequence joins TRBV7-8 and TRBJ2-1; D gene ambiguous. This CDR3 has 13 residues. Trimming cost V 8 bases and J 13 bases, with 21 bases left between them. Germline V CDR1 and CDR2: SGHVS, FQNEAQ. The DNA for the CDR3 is TGTGCCAGCTGTCCATTGATAGTAACCACCCAGTTCTTC. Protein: CASCPLIVTTQFF.

The CDR3, as DNA: TGTGCCAGCAGTCCCCGGACAGGGGGCGTGTATGGCTACACCTTC. Translating it yields CASSPRTGGVYGYTF. The V call is TRBV6-2 or TRBV6-3, the J call TRBJ1-2, with 11 bases aligning to TRBD1. Trimming cost V 5 bases and J 5 bases; bases outside gene matches: 7. The CDR3 is made up of 15 amino acids. Per the germline V gene, CDR1 is MNHEY and CDR2 is SVGEGT.

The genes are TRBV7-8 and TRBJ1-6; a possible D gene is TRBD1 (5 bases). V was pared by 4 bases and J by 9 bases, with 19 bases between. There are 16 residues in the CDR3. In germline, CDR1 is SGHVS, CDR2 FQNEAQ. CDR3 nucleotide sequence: TGTGCCAGCAGCTCCGACGCTACAGGCACCAGTTCACCCCTCCACTTT. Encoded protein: CASSSDATGTSSPLHF.

The CDR3 loop is CAIRNNPGTSGGTSSTDTQYF. The CDR3 nucleotides are TGTGCCATCAGAAACAATCCCGGGACTAGCGGGGGGACCTCTAGCACAGATACGCAGTATTTT. The rearrangement joins TRBV10-3 to TRBJ2-3; 15 bases are shared with TRBD2. This CDR3 contains 21 residues. J was trimmed by 0 bases and V by 6 bases; bases with no gene match: 16. Germline CDR1 is ENHRY and CDR2 is SYGVKD.

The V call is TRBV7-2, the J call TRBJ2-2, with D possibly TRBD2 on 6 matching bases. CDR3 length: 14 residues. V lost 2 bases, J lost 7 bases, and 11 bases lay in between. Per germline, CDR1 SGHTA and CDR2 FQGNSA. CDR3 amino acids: CASSLRLAIGELFF. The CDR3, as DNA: TGTGCCAGCAGCTTACGCCTAGCGATCGGGGAGCTGTTTTTT.

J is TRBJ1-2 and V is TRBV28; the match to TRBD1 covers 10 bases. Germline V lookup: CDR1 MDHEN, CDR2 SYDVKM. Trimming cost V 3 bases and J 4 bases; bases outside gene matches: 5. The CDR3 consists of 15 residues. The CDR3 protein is CASSLGTGAGYGYTF. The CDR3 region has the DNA TGTGCCAGCAGTTTGGGGACAGGGGCCGGCTATGGCTACACCTTC.

The DNA for the CDR3 is TGTGCCAGCAGCTTGGGGCAGGGGGCTAATCAGCCCCAGCATTTT. Translated: CASSLGQGANQPQHF. The chain links TRBV5-5 to TRBJ1-5; TRBD1 agrees at 8 bases. The germline V gene has CDR1 SGHKS and CDR2 YYEKEE (reference sequence). The CDR3 covers 15 residues. V gave up 0 bases and J gave up 4 bases; unmatched junction bases: 3.

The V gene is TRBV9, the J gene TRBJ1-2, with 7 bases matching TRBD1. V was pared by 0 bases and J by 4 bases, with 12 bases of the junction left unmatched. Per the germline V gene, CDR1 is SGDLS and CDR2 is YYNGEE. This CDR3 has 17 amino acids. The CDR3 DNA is TGTGCCAGCAGCGTAGGAAGGACAGGAGATCGAGGCTATGGCTACACCTTC. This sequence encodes CASSVGRTGDRGYGYTF.

The DNA for the CDR3 is TGTGCCAGCAGTTTAAAGGGAGTTGGCTACACCTTC. Its translation is CASSLKGVGYTF. This chain connects TRBV28 to TRBJ1-2, with D unclear. Trimming removed 2 bases at V and 7 bases at J, with 8 bases between. Germline V gives CDR1 MDHEN, CDR2 SYDVKM. The CDR3 has 12 residues.

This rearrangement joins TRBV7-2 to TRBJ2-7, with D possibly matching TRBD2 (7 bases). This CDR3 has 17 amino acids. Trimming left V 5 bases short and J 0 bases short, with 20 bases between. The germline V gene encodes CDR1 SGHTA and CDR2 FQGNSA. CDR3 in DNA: TGTGCCAGCAGCCCCGGCGGGGGCGGGGTTTACTCCTACGAGCAGTACTTC. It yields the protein CASSPGGGGVYSYEQYF.

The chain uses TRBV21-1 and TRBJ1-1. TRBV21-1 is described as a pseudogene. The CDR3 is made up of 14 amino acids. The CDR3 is CASSASTRYTEAFF. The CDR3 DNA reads TGTGCCAGCAGCGCTTCGACTAGGTACACTGAAGCTTTCTTT.

DNA for the CDR3: TGTGCCAGCAGCCTTACTACGACAGATACGCAGTATTTT. It encodes CASSLTTTDTQYF. The chain recombines TRBV4-2 with TRBJ2-3; no firm D call. Trimming left V 4 bases short and J 3 bases short, with 8 bases between. This CDR3 spans 13 amino acids. Germline V CDR1 and CDR2: LGHNA, YNFKEQ.

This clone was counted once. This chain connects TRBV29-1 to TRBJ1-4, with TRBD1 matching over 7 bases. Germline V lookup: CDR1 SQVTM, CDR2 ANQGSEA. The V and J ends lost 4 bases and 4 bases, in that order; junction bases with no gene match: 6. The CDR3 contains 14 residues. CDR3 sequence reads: CSVAETGINEKLFF. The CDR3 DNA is TGCAGCGTTGCAGAGACAGGGATTAATGAAAAACTGTTTTTT.

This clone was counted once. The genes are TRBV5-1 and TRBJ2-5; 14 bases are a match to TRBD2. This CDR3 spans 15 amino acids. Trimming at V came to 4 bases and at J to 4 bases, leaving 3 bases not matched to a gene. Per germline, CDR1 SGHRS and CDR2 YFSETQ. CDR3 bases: TGCGCCAGCAGCGCGGGACTAGCGGGGGCAGAGACCCAGTACTTC. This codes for CASSAGLAGAETQYF.

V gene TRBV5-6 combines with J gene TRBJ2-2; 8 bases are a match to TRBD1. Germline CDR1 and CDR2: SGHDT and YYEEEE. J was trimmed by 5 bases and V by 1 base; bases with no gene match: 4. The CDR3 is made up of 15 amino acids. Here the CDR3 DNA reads TGTGCCAGCAGCTTGCCAACAGGGGGGACCGGGGAGCTGTTTTTT. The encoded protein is CASSLPTGGTGELFF.

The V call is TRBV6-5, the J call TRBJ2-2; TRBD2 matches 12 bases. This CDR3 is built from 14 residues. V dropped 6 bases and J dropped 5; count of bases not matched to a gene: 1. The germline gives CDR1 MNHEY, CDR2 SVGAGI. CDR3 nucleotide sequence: TGTGCCAGCAGACTAGCGGGAGGAACCGGGGAGCTGTTTTTT. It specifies CASRLAGGTGELFF.

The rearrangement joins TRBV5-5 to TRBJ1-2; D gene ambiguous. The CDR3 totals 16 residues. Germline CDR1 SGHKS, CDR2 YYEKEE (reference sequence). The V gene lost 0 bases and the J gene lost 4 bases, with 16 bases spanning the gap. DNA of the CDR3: TGTGCCAGCAGCTTGGAGGTAGTTACTACGGCCTATGGCTACACCTTC. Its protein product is CASSLEVVTTAYGYTF. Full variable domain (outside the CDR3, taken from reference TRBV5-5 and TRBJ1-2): DAGVTQSPTHLIKTRGQQVTLRCSPISGHKSVSWYQQVLGQGPQFIFQYYEKEERGRGNFPDRFSARQFPNYSSELNVNALLLGDSALYLCASSLEVVTTAYGYTFGSGTRLTVV.

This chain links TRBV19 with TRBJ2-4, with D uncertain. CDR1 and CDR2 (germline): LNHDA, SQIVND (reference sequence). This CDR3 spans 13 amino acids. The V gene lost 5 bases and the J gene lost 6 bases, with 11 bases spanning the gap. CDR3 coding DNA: TGTGCCAGTAGTCCCACCAGTGGAAACATTCAGTACTTC. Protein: CASSPTSGNIQYF.

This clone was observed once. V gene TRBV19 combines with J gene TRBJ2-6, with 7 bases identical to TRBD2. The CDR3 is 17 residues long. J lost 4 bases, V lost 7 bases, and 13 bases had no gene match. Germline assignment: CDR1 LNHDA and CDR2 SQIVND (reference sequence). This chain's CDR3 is CASTGREGLVGANVLTF. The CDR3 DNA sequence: TGTGCCAGTACGGGGAGGGAGGGCTTGGTCGGGGCCAACGTCCTGACTTTC.

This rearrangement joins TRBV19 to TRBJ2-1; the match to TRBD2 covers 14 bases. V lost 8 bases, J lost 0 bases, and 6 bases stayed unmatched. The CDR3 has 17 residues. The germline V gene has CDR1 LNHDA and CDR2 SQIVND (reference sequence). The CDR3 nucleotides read TGTGCCAGTCGGGGACTAGCGGGGGCCCCCTCCTACAATGAGCAGTTCTTC. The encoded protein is CASRGLAGAPSYNEQFF.

The CDR3 nucleotides are TGTGCCAGCAGCCCGGGGACAGGGGGCACCGGGGAGCTGTTTTTT. Translation gives CASSPGTGGTGELFF. The chain has TRBV5-4 and TRBJ2-2, with 11 bases lining up with TRBD1. Germline V gene data show CDR1 as SGHNT and CDR2 as YYREEE (reference sequence). The ends lost 4 bases at V and 4 bases at J; junction bases unmatched: 3. The CDR3 has 15 residues.

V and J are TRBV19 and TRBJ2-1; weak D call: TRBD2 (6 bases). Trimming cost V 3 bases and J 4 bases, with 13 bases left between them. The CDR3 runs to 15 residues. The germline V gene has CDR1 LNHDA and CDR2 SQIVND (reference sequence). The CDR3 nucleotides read TGTGCCAGTAGTATGAGAACTAGCAGTTACAATGAGCAGTTCTTC. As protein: CASSMRTSSYNEQFF.

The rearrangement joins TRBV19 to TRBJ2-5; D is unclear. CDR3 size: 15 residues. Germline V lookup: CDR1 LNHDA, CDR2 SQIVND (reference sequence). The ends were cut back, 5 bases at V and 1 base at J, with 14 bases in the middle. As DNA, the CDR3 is TGTGCCAGTAGTCAAATGTCTAGTTCCCAAGAGACCCAGTACTTC. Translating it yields CASSQMSSSQETQYF.

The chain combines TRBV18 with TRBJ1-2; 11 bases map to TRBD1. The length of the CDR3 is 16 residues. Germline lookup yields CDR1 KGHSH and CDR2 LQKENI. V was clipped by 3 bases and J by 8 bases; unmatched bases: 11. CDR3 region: CASSPLMGQGDAGYTF. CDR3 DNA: TGTGCCAGCTCACCCCTAATGGGACAGGGGGACGCGGGCTACACCTTC.

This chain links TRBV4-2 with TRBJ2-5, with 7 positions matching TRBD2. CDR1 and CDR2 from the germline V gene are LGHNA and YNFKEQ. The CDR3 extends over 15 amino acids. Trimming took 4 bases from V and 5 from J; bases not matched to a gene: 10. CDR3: CASSPKRGGRETQYF. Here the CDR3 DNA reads TGTGCCAGCAGCCCCAAGCGGGGCGGTCGTGAGACCCAGTACTTC.

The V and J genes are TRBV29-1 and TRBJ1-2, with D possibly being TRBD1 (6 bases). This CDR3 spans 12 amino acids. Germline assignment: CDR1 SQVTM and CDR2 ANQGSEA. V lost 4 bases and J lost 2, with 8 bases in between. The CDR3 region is CSVVGQNYGYTF. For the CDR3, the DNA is TGCAGCGTTGTCGGACAGAACTATGGCTACACCTTC.

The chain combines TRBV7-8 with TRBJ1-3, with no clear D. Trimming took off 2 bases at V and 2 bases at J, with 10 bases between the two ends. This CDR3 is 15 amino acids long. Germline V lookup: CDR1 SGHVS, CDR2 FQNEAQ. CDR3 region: CASSLLPSAGNTIYF. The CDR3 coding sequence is TGTGCCAGCAGCTTACTCCCCAGTGCTGGAAACACCATATATTTT.

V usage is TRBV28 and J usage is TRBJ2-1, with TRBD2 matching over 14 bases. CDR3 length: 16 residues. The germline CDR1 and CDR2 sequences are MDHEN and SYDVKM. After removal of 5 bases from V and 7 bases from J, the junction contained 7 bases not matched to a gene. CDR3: CASSTRLAGGGNEQFF. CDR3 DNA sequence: TGTGCCAGCAGTACACGACTAGCGGGAGGGGGAAATGAGCAGTTCTTC.

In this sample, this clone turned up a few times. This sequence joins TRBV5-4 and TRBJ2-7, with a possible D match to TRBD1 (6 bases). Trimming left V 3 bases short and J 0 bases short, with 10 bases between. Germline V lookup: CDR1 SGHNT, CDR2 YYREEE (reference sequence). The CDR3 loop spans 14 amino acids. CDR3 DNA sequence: TGTGCCAGCAGCTCCGGACAGAGCTCCTACGAGCAGTACTTC. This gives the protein CASSSGQSSYEQYF.